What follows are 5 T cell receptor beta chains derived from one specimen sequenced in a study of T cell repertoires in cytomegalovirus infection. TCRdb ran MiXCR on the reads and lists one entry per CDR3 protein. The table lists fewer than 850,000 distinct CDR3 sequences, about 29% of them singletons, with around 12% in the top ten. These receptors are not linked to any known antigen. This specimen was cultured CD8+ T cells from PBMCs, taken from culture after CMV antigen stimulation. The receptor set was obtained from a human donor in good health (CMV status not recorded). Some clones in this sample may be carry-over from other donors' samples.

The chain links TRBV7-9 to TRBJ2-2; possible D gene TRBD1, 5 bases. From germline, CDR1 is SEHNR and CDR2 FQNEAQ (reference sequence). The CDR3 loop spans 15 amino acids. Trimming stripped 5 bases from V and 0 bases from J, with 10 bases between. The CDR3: CASSPDRTNTGELFF. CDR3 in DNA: TGTGCCAGCAGCCCCGACAGAACGAACACCGGGGAGCTGTTTTTT. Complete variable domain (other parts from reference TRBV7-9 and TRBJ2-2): DTGVSQNPRHKITKRGQNVTFRCDPISEHNRLYWYRQTLGQGPEFLTYFQNEAQLEKSRLLSDRFSAERPKGSFSTLEIQRTEQGDSAMYLCASSPDRTNTGELFFGEGSRLTVL.

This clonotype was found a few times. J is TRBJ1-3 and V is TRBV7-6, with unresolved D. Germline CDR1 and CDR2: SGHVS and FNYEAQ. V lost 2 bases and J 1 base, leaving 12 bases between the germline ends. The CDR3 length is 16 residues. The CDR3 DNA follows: TGTGCCAGCAGCTTAATGGGTACCGCTTCTGGAAACACCATATATTTT. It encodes CASSLMGTASGNTIYF.

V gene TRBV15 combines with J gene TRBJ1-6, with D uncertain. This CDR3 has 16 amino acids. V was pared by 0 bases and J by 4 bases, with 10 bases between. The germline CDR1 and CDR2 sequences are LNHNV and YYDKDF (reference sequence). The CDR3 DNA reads TGTGCCACCAGCAGAGATTTACCGGGATATAATTCACCCCTCCACTTT. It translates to CATSRDLPGYNSPLHF.

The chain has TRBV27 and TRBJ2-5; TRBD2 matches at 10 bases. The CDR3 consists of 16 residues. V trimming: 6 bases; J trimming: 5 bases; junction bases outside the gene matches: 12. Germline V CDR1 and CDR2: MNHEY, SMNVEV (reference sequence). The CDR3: CASRASGGSRRETQYF. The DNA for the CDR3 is TGTGCCAGCAGGGCTAGCGGGGGCTCCAGGCGGGAGACCCAGTACTTC.

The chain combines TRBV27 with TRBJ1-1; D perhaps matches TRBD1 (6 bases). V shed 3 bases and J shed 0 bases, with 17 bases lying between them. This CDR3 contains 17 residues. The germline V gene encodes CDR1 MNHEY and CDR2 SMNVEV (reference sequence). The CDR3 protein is CASSFSIQGSVNTEAFF. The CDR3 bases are TGTGCCAGCAGTTTTTCGATACAGGGAAGCGTGAACACTGAAGCTTTCTTT.